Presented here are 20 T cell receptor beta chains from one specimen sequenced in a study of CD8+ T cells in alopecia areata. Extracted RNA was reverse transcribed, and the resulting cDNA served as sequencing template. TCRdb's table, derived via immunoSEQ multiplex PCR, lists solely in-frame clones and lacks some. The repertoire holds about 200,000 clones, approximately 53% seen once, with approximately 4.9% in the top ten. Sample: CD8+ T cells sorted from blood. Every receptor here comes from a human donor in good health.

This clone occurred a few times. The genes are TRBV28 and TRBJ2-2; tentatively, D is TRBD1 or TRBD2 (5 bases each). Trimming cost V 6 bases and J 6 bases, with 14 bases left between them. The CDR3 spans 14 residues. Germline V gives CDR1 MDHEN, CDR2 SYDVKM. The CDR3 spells CASRTPGTAGELFF. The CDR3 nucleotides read TGTGCCAGCAGGACCCCCGGGACGGCCGGGGAGCTGTTTTTT.

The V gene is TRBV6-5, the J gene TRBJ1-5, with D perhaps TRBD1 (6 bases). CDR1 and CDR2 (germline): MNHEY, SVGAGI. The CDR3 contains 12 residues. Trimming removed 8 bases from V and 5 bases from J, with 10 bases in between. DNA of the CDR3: TGTGCCAGCGGTGAGGGGGATCAGCCCCAGCATTTT. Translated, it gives CASGEGDQPQHF.

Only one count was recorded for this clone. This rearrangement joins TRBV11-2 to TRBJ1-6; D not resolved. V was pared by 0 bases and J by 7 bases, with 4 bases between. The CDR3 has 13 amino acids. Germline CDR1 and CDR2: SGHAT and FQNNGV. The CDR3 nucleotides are TGTGCCAGCAGCTTAGAGCCGAATTCACCCCTCCACTTT. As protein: CASSLEPNSPLHF.

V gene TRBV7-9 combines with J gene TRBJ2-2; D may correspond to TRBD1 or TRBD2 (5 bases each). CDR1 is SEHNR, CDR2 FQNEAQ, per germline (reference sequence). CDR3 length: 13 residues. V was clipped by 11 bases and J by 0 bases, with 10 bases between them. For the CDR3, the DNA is TGTGCCCTGGGGACCCCGAACACCGGGGAGCTGTTTTTT. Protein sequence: CALGTPNTGELFF.

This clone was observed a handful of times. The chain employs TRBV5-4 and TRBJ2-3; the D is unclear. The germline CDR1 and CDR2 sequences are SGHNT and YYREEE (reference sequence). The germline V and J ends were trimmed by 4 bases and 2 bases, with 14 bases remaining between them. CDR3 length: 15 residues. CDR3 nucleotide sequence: TGTGCCAGCAGCCGGAAGCTCCGCGACACAGATACGCAGTATTTT. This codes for CASSRKLRDTDTQYF.

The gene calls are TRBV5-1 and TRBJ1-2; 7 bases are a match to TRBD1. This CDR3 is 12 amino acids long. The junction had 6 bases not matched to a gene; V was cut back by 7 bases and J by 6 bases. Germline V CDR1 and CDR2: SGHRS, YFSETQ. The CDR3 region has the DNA TGCGCCAGCTTAACAGGGGACGATGGCTACACCTTC. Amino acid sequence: CASLTGDDGYTF.

The CDR3 region has the DNA TGCGCCAGCAGCTTAAATATCCTCCAAGAGACCCAGTACTTC. Translating it yields CASSLNILQETQYF. V is TRBV5-1 and J is TRBJ2-5; D is undetermined. CDR1 and CDR2 (germline): SGHRS, YFSETQ. CDR3 size: 14 residues. Trimming cost V 2 bases and J 1 base, with 9 bases left between them. Together with reference TRBV5-1 and TRBJ2-5, the CDR3 gives the full variable domain: KAGVTQTPRYLIKTRGQQVTLSCSPISGHRSVSWYQQTPGQGLQFLFEYFSETQRNKGNFPGRFSGRQFSNSRSEMNVSTLELGDSALYLCASSLNILQETQYFGPGTRLLVL.

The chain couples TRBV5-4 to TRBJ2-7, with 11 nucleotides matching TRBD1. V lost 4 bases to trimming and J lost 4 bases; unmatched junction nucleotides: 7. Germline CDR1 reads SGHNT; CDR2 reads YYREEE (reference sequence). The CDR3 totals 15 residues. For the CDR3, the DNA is TGTGCCAGCAGCGACCGGACAGGGGGCGCATACGAGCAGTACTTC. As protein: CASSDRTGGAYEQYF.

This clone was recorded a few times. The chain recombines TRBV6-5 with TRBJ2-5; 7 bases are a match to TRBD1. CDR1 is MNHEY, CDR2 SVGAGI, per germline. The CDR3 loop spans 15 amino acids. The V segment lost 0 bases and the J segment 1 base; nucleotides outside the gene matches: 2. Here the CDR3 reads CASSYSYRGQETQYF. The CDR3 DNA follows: TGTGCCAGCAGTTACTCGTACAGGGGCCAAGAGACCCAGTACTTC.

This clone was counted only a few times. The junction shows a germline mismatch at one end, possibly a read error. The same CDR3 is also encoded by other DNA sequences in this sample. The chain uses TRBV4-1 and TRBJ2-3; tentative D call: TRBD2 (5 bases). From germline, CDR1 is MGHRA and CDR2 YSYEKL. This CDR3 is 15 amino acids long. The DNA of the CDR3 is TGTGCCAGCAGCCCCTTGGCGGGCAGCACAGATACGCAGTATTTT. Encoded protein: CASSPLAGSTDTQYF.

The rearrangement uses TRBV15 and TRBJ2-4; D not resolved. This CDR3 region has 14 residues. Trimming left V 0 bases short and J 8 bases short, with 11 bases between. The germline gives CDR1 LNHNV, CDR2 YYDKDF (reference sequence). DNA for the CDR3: TGTGCCACCAGCAGAGACCGGGTCCTGGACATTCAGTACTTC. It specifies CATSRDRVLDIQYF.

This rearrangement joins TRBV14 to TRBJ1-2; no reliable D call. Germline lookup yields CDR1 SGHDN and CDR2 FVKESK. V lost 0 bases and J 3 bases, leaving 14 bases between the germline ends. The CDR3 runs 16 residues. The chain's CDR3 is CASSQEGPGLDYGYTF. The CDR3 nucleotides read TGTGCCAGCAGCCAAGAAGGGCCGGGCCTGGACTATGGCTACACCTTC.

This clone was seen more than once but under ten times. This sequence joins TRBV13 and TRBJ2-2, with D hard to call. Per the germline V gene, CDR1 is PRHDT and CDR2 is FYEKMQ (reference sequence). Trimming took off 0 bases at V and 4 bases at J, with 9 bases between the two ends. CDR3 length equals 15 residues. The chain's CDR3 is CASSLGGWGTGELFF. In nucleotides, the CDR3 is TGTGCCAGCAGCTTAGGCGGATGGGGCACCGGGGAGCTGTTTTTT.

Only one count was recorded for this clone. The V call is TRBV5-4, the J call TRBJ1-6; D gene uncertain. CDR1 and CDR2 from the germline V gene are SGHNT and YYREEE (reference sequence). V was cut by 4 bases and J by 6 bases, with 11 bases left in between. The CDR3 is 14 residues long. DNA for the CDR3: TGTGCCAGCAGCACCCTAATGGGTAATTCACCCCTCCACTTT. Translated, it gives CASSTLMGNSPLHF.

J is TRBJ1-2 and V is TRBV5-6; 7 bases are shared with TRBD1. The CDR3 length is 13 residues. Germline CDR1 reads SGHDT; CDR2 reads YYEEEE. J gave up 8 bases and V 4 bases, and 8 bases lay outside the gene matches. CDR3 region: CASSEDRLGGYTF. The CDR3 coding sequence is TGTGCCAGCAGCGAGGACAGGCTGGGCGGCTACACCTTC.

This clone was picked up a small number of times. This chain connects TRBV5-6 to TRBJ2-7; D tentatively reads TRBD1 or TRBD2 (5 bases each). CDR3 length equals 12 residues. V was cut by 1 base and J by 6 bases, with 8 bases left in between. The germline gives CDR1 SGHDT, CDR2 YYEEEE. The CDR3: CASSLRGTEQYF. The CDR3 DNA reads TGTGCCAGCAGCTTGCGTGGGACCGAGCAGTACTTC.

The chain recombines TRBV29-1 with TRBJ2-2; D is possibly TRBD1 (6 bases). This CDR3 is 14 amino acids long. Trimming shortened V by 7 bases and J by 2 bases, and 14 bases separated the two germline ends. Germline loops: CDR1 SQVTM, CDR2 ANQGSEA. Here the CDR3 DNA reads TGCAGCGGTTTACAGGGTTTCAACACCGGGGAGCTGTTTTTT. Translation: CSGLQGFNTGELFF.

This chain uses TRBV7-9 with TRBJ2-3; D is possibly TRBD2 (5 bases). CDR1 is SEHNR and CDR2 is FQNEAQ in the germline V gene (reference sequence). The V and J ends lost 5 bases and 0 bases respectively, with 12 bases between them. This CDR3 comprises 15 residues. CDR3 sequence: CASSHGPGSTDTQYF. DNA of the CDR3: TGTGCCAGCAGCCACGGGCCGGGGAGCACAGATACGCAGTATTTT.

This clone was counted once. The CDR3 DNA reads as TGTGCCAGCAGCTCAAGGACAGCAGGGAGGGAGGCCAACGTCCTGACTTTC. This encodes CASSSRTAGREANVLTF. J is TRBJ2-6 and V is TRBV7-9; D is possibly TRBD2 (7 bases). The germline CDR1 and CDR2 sequences are SEHNR and FQNEAQ (reference sequence). The CDR3 totals 17 residues. The V end was cut by 4 bases, the J end by 6 bases, with 19 bases between.

The CDR3 coding sequence is TGTGCCAGTAGACTCGTGAACACTGAAGCTTTCTTT. Protein sequence: CASRLVNTEAFF. The chain links TRBV19 to TRBJ1-1; D not resolved. The CDR3 totals 12 residues. The germline V gene has CDR1 LNHDA and CDR2 SQIVND (reference sequence). V gave up 6 bases and J gave up 0 bases, with 5 bases separating them.